These T cell receptor beta chains were read from a single sample in a study of control samples from healthy donors and cancer patients. The method was immunoSEQ multiplex PCR; TCRdb's version includes in-frame clones alone and lacks a portion of them. The sample contains over 150,000 clones, around 94% of which appear only once. Input material: PBMCs. The receptors were gathered from a man in his sixties with colorectal cancer. Each CDR3 is given with its conserved first and last residue. The D gene is left open where the match is weak. Only some rows state a clone size, as once, few, many or a class for expanded clones.

TRBV30	NA	once	13	TRBJ1-5	TGTGCCTGGGGGGTTGATAGCAATCAGCCCCAGCATTTT	CAWGVDSNQPQHF
TRBV5-1	TRBD1	NA	14	TRBJ1-2	TGCGCCAGCAGCTTGACAGGGGAAACTGATGGCTACACCTTC	CASSLTGETDGYTF
TRBV9	TRBD1	NA	15	TRBJ2-2	TGTGCCAGCAGCCGACAGGGGGCGGAAACCGGGGAGCTGTTTTTT	CASSRQGAETGELFF
TRBV5-1	NA	NA	17	TRBJ2-3	TGCGCCAGCAGCTCCCGTCCGGTCGATGTTGGCACAGATACGCAGTATTTT	CASSSRPVDVGTDTQYF
TRBV5-1	NA	NA	14	TRBJ2-3	TGCGCCAGCAGCTTTTCGGGAAGCACAGATACGCAGTATTTT	CASSFSGSTDTQYF
TRBV12-3/TRBV12-4	NA	NA	13	TRBJ1-5	TGTGCCAGCAGTTTCGGGTTATATCAGCCCCAGCATTTT	CASSFGLYQPQHF
TRBV14	NA	NA	12	TRBJ2-7	TGTGCCAGCAGCCAAGTATCGGTCGAGCAGTACTTC	CASSQVSVEQYF
TRBV10-1	TRBD2	NA	13	TRBJ2-7	TGCGCCAGCAGCCGGGAGGGGTACCACGAGCAGTACTTC	CASSREGYHEQYF
TRBV2	NA	once	12	TRBJ2-5	TGTGCCAGCAGCTGGGGCCAAGAGACCCAGTACTTC	CASSWGQETQYF
TRBV19	NA	NA	14	TRBJ2-1	TGTGCCAGTAGTAGCCTAGGGGCCTACAATGAGCAGTTCTTC	CASSSLGAYNEQFF
TRBV6-5	NA	NA	15	TRBJ1-4	TGTGCCAGCCGAACTTCCGAAGGGACTAATGAAAAACTGTTTTTT	CASRTSEGTNEKLFF
TRBV5-1	TRBD1	NA	14	TRBJ2-1	TGCGCCAGCAGGTTCACGACAGGGGAGAATGAGCAGTTCTTC	CASRFTTGENEQFF
TRBV29-1	NA	NA	14	TRBJ2-5	TGCAGCGTTGACCCGGGCTTCACCCAAGAGACCCAGTACTTC	CSVDPGFTQETQYF
TRBV27	TRBD1	NA	15	TRBJ1-1	TGTGCCAGCAGTACTCGGACAGGGATGAACACTGAAGCTTTCTTT	CASSTRTGMNTEAFF
TRBV29-1	NA	once	13	TRBJ2-2	TGCAGCGTTGTCGGGGGGAACACCGGGGAGCTGTTTTTT	CSVVGGNTGELFF
TRBV19	TRBD1	once	15	TRBJ1-2	TGTGCCAGTAGTCCACGGGACAGCGGGAACTATGGCTACACCTTC	CASSPRDSGNYGYTF
TRBV30	NA	once	13	TRBJ1-1	TGTGCCTGGAGTACGGGCAGGGTGGGTGAAGCTTTCTTT	CAWSTGRVGEAFF
TRBV5-5	TRBD1	NA	14	TRBJ1-5	TGTGCCAGCAGCTTGGGGACAGGGGTTCAGCCCCAGCATTTT	CASSLGTGVQPQHF
TRBV6-2/TRBV6-3	TRBD1	NA	15	TRBJ1-2	TGTGCCAGCAGTTACTTTCCGACAGGGGGGAATGGCTACACCTTC	CASSYFPTGGNGYTF
TRBV7-9	NA	NA	11	TRBJ2-7	TGTGCCAGCAGCTTAACCTACGAGCAGTACTTC	CASSLTYEQYF
TRBV18	TRBD1	NA	13	TRBJ2-7	TGTGCCAGCTCACCGGGACAGATCTACGAGCAGTACTTC	CASSPGQIYEQYF
TRBV25-1	NA	NA	12	TRBJ1-2	TGTGCCAGCAGTGACCAAGGATATGGCTACACCTTC	CASSDQGYGYTF
TRBV6-1	NA	once	14	TRBJ1-1	TGTGCCAGCAGTGAACACAGCTTGAACACTGAAGCTTTCTTT	CASSEHSLNTEAFF
TRBV6-5	NA	NA	15	TRBJ2-7	TGTGCCAGCAGTAAAAGAACGACAGGCACCTACGAGCAGTACTTC	CASSKRTTGTYEQYF
TRBV10-3	NA	NA	12	TRBJ2-7	TGTGCCATCAGTGGTAGTTCCTACGAGCAGTACTTC	CAISGSSYEQYF
TRBV5-1	TRBD1	NA	16	TRBJ1-3	TGCGCCAGCAGCTTGGGCACAGGGGCCTCTGGAAACACCATATATTTT	CASSLGTGASGNTIYF
TRBV9	NA	NA	16	TRBJ1-5	TGTGCCAGCAGCCCACGACAGTCCTATAGCAATCAGCCCCAGCATTTT	CASSPRQSYSNQPQHF
TRBV5-1	TRBD1	once	16	TRBJ2-5	TGCGCCAGCAGCCCCCAACGGGACAGGGAGATGGAGACCCAGTACTTC	CASSPQRDREMETQYF
TRBV19	NA	NA	15	TRBJ2-3	TGTGCCAGTAGGCGATCGAGCGGAGGCACAGATACGCAGTATTTT	CASRRSSGGTDTQYF
TRBV6-4	NA	NA	14	TRBJ1-2	TGTGCCAGCAGTGTTGACTCTTCGACCTATGGCTACACCTTC	CASSVDSSTYGYTF
TRBV5-1	NA	NA	17	TRBJ2-3	TGCGCCAGCAGCTTGGGGGTCGGGTTCTCTAGCACAGATACGCAGTATTTT	CASSLGVGFSSTDTQYF